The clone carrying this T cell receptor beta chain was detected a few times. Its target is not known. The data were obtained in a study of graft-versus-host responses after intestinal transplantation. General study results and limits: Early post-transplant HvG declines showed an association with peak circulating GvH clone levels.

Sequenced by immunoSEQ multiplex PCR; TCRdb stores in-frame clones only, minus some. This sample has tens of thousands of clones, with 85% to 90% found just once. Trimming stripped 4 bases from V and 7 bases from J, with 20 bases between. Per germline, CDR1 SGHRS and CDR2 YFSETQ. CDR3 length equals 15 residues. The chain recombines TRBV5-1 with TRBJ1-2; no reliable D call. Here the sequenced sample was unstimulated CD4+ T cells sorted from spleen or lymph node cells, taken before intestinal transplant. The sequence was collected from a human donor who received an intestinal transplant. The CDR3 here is CASSLGESTPIGYTF. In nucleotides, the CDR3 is TGCGCCAGCAGCCTAGGTGAATCTACGCCTATTGGCTACACCTTC.